This T cell receptor (beta chain) is from a study of cytomegalovirus exposure and HLA in healthy donors. This PCR relied on a set of 60 Vbeta primers and 13 Jbeta primers. Using immunoSEQ multiplex PCR, the repertoire was profiled, and TCRdb retains in-frame clones only, with some absent. The sample has some 140,000 clones; roughly 79% are singletons. Findings and caveats of the study: TCR beta chains associated with HLA were, in a later analysis, more clonally expanded than equally common others.

With regard to this clone: What it binds is not known.

The germline V gene has CDR1 ENHRY and CDR2 SYGVKD. This CDR3 has 12 amino acids. V lost 6 bases and J lost 8, with 11 bases in between. Sample: PBMCs. This chain links TRBV10-3 with TRBJ2-1; no firm D call. The clonotype was recovered from a young man in good health and CMV-seronegative. CDR3 in amino acids: CAISPPGYEQFF. CDR3 DNA sequence: TGTGCCATCAGCCCGCCGGGTTATGAGCAGTTCTTC.